This T cell receptor (beta chain) was documented in a study of cytomegalovirus exposure and HLA in healthy donors. The CDR3 is 10 residues long. The V gene lost 8 bases and the J gene lost 6 bases, with 6 bases spanning the gap. Germline V gene data show CDR1 as SNHLY and CDR2 as FYNNEI. This PCR relied on a set of 60 Vbeta primers and 13 Jbeta primers. The protocol was immunoSEQ multiplex PCR, while the TCRdb copy is restricted to in-frame clones and leaves out a portion. The data hold around 170,000 clones, with around three quarters observed a single time. The sample consisted of PBMCs. The source is a woman in her thirties or forties in good health and CMV-seronegative. This chain joins TRBV2 and TRBJ2-3; weak D call: TRBD2 (6 bases). The CDR3 sequence is CASGGDTQYF. CDR3 bases: TGTGCCAGCGGGGGGGATACGCAGTATTTT.